This T cell receptor (beta chain) came from a study of identical twins. Study results and limitations: Zero-insertion results could be subject to partial confounding by invariant MAIT and iNKT cells. Fewer insertions were carried by abundant cord blood beta clonotypes, but none was seen in memory repertoires.

This clonotype showed up just a few times. The antigen is not known. TCRdb redid the calling of the 5' RACE reads with MiXCR, one entry per CDR3 protein. The sample shows around 960,000 distinct CDR3 sequences, 9% to 15% of them seen only once. The ends lost 5 bases at V and 6 bases at J; junction bases unmatched: 6. The CDR3 is made up of 15 amino acids. Germline values: CDR1 LNHNV, CDR2 YYDKDF (reference sequence). The same data also went into a second study, on yellow fever vaccine responses in identical twins.

The chain links TRBV15 to TRBJ1-5, with 11 bases matching TRBD1. The sequence was obtained from a woman between 18 and 30 years old in good health. Sequencing used PBMCs. The CDR3 spells CATSRPGQGGQPQHF. The CDR3 nucleotides are TGTGCCACCAGCCGACCGGGACAGGGGGGTCAGCCCCAGCATTTT.